A single sample gave rise to the 29 T cell receptor beta chains below, sequenced in a study of cytomegalovirus exposure and HLA in healthy donors. PCR involved 60 Vbeta and 13 Jbeta primers. Libraries were prepared by immunoSEQ multiplex PCR; TCRdb keeps only in-frame clonotypes and omits some of them. The sample yields roughly 130,000 clones, 79% seen once. The sample was PBMCs. The receptors derive from a young man in good health and CMV-seronegative.

The chain has TRBV7-9 and TRBJ1-1; the D gene is possibly TRBD1 (6 bases). CDR1 is SEHNR and CDR2 is FQNEAQ in the germline V gene (reference sequence). The germline V and J ends were trimmed by 6 bases and 2 bases, with 10 bases remaining between them. This CDR3 has 13 residues. The CDR3 reads CASRADSNTEAFF. In DNA, the CDR3 is TGTGCCAGCAGGGCGGACAGTAACACTGAAGCTTTCTTT.

This clone came up once. J is TRBJ1-2 and V is TRBV2, with TRBD1 identical over 7 bases. The CDR3 sequence is 16 residues long. CDR1 SNHLY and CDR2 FYNNEI come from the germline V gene. The V gene end was trimmed by 6 bases and the J gene end by 9 bases; junction bases not matched to a gene: 19. As DNA, the CDR3 is TGTGCCAGCAGCTCCCGGACAGGTGGCGGTGGGCGTAGCTACACCTTC. It encodes CASSSRTGGGGRSYTF. Full variable domain (remainder filled in from reference TRBV2 and TRBJ1-2): EPEVTQTPSHQVTQMGQEVILRCVPISNHLYFYWYRQILGQKVEFLVSFYNNEISEKSEIFDDQFSVERPDGSNFTLKIRSTKLEDSAMYFCASSSRTGGGGRSYTFGSGTRLTVV.

V usage is TRBV29-1 and J usage is TRBJ1-1; possible D gene TRBD1, 5 bases. Germline CDR1 and CDR2: SQVTM and ANQGSEA. This CDR3 has 15 residues. V was clipped by 8 bases and J by 5 bases, with 24 bases between them. The CDR3 protein is CSTRLGRQGNTEAFF. In DNA, the CDR3 is TGCAGCACACGTCTTGGGAGGCAGGGTAATACTGAAGCTTTCTTT.

The chain combines TRBV6-5 with TRBJ1-2; the D gene is possibly TRBD1 (5 bases). V gave up 2 bases and J gave up 5 bases, with 15 bases separating them. CDR1 MNHEY and CDR2 SVGAGI come from the germline V gene. The CDR3 is 15 amino acids. CDR3 nucleotides: TGTGCCAGCAGTTACCGCGCGACAGTGTCTTATGGCTACACCTTC. Protein product: CASSYRATVSYGYTF.

The gene calls are TRBV9 and TRBJ2-2, with TRBD1 as a possible D gene (5 bases). This CDR3 region has 14 residues. Germline V gene lookup returns CDR1 SGDLS and CDR2 YYNGEE. V was cut by 4 bases and J by 1 base, with 8 bases left in between. The CDR3 loop is CASSYTGNTGELFF. The CDR3, as DNA: TGTGCCAGCAGCTACACAGGGAACACCGGGGAGCTGTTTTTT.

DNA for the CDR3: TGTGCCAGCGGGCCAACTAACTATGGCTACACCTTC. Its translation: CASGPTNYGYTF. The chain has TRBV6-1 and TRBJ1-2; D is uncertain. The CDR3 loop spans 12 amino acids. Trimming took off 8 bases at V and 0 bases at J, with 7 bases between the two ends. Germline V gene sequence: CDR1 MNHNS, CDR2 SASEGT.

The chain has TRBV7-9 and TRBJ1-1; D unclear. Germline-derived CDR1 and CDR2 are SEHNR and FQNEAQ (reference sequence). V was shortened by 1 base and J by 8 bases, with 5 bases between the two germline ends. CDR3 size: 11 residues. The CDR3 nucleotides read TGTGCCAGCAGCTTAGTACGGGAAGCTTTCTTT. Protein sequence: CASSLVREAFF.

The chain combines TRBV4-3 with TRBJ1-1; possible D gene TRBD1, 5 bases. There are 16 residues in the CDR3. Between the trimmed V and J ends, which lost 1 base and 1 base, there was a span of 13 bases. Germline V lookup: CDR1 LGHNA, CDR2 YSLEER. The CDR3 sequence: CASSQGGRGGNTEAFF. In nucleotides, the CDR3 is TGCGCCAGCAGCCAAGGGGGTCGGGGGGGGAACACTGAAGCTTTCTTT.

The table lists this clone with a count of one. The V and J genes are TRBV5-4 and TRBJ2-5; D is perhaps TRBD2 (5 bases). Germline values: CDR1 SGHNT, CDR2 YYREEE (reference sequence). CDR3 length equals 15 residues. V was pared by 0 bases and J by 5 bases, with 14 bases between. CDR3 nucleotides: TGTGCCAGCAGCTTGGGAGCGGCAGCCGGGGAGACCCAGTACTTC. The encoded protein is CASSLGAAAGETQYF.

The chain couples TRBV30 to TRBJ2-5; weak D call: TRBD1 (5 bases). The CDR3 is made up of 15 amino acids. V was trimmed by 4 bases and J by 2 bases, leaving 17 bases between them. Germline CDR1 reads GTSNPN; CDR2 reads SVGIG (reference sequence). DNA of the CDR3: TGTGCCTGGACAACTCTTTCAGGGTCTCAAGAGACCCAGTACTTC. Its translation: CAWTTLSGSQETQYF.

The rearrangement joins TRBV6-4 to TRBJ1-5; 7 positions agree with TRBD1. The V gene end was trimmed by 6 bases and the J gene end by 5 bases; junction bases not matched to a gene: 7. Germline lookup yields CDR1 MRHNA and CDR2 SNTAGT. The CDR3 covers 14 residues. For the CDR3, the DNA is TGTGCCAGCAGGGACAGGTTGAGGGATCAGCCCCAGCATTTT. This codes for CASRDRLRDQPQHF.

The chain has TRBV7-2 and TRBJ1-2; 7 nucleotides align to TRBD1. The CDR3 loop spans 16 amino acids. Germline loops: CDR1 SGHTA, CDR2 FQGNSA. V lost 5 bases, J lost 8 bases, and 17 bases stayed unmatched. The CDR3 coding sequence is TGTGCCAGCAGCCCGGGACAGACCCTACCCTTTGGGGGCTACACCTTC. It is translated as CASSPGQTLPFGGYTF.

The chain uses TRBV11-2 and TRBJ1-1, with 8 bases identical to TRBD1. This CDR3 spans 15 amino acids. Trimming removed 5 bases from V and 4 bases from J; junction bases left unmatched: 9. The V gene's germline CDR1 is SGHAT and CDR2 FQNNGV. The CDR3 sequence is CASSPDPGTGTEAFF. The DNA of the CDR3 is TGTGCCAGCAGCCCCGACCCCGGGACAGGCACTGAAGCTTTCTTT.

With respect to this clone: A read error may account for a junction end that differs from germline. The same CDR3 is also encoded by other DNA sequences in this sample. V is TRBV5-6 and J is TRBJ2-2; TRBD2 matches 12 bases. This CDR3 region has 15 residues. The germline V gene has CDR1 SGHDT and CDR2 YYEEEE. CDR3 residues: CASSPSGGGTGELFF. Written as DNA, the CDR3 is TGTGCCAGCAGCCCTAGCGGGGGGGGGACCGGAGAGCTGTTTTTT.

This chain uses TRBV29-1 with TRBJ2-7, with D possibly being TRBD1 (5 bases). Germline CDR1 SQVTM, CDR2 ANQGSEA. The CDR3 totals 13 residues. V was cut by 3 bases and J by 5 bases, with 14 bases left in between. The CDR3 reads CSVDKGIGNEQYF. Written as DNA, the CDR3 is TGCAGCGTTGATAAGGGGATTGGGAACGAGCAGTACTTC.

This chain joins TRBV15 and TRBJ2-5; D call uncertain. Germline assignment: CDR1 LNHNV and CDR2 YYDKDF (reference sequence). The CDR3 length is 15 residues. The V gene lost 5 bases and the J gene lost 2 bases, with 15 bases spanning the gap. Here the CDR3 reads CATSSRVSEQETQYF. DNA for the CDR3: TGTGCCACCAGCTCCCGGGTGTCGGAGCAAGAGACCCAGTACTTC.

CDR3 in DNA: TGTGCCAGCAGCTGGAGGATGGGACTTAAGAACACTGAAGCTTTCTTT. Translating it yields CASSWRMGLKNTEAFF. The gene calls are TRBV11-2 and TRBJ1-1; the D gene is possibly TRBD1 (5 bases). Between the trimmed V and J ends, which lost 4 bases and 1 base, there was a span of 16 bases. The V gene's germline CDR1 is SGHAT and CDR2 FQNNGV. The CDR3 length is 16 residues.

The chain employs TRBV30 and TRBJ2-7; TRBD2 aligns across 9 bases. This CDR3 region has 14 residues. Looked up from germline, CDR1 is GTSNPN and CDR2 is SVGIG (reference sequence). J lost 3 bases, V lost 1 base, and 4 bases had no gene match. This CDR3 reads CAWSDLAGYYEQYF. The CDR3, as DNA: TGTGCCTGGAGTGACCTAGCGGGGTACTACGAGCAGTACTTC.

The CDR3 loop reads CASSSGSLNTEAFF. The DNA for the CDR3 is TGTGCCAGCAGCTCGGGGTCCCTGAACACTGAAGCTTTCTTT. This chain uses TRBV9 with TRBJ1-1; D is uncertain. Germline assignment: CDR1 SGDLS and CDR2 YYNGEE. Trimming took 4 bases from V and 0 from J, leaving 10 bases between them. The CDR3 length is 14 residues.

The CDR3 nucleotides read TGTGCCAGCAGCTTAATACAGAACACTGAAGCTTTCTTT. This gives the protein CASSLIQNTEAFF. The chain links TRBV7-8 to TRBJ1-1; D call uncertain. V lost 2 bases and J lost 1, with 5 bases in between. The CDR3 loop spans 13 amino acids. The germline V gene has CDR1 SGHVS and CDR2 FQNEAQ.

This clone was picked up a small number of times. The chain employs TRBV19 and TRBJ1-5, with 9 nucleotides matching TRBD1. The germline V gene encodes CDR1 LNHDA and CDR2 SQIVND (reference sequence). Unmatched junction bases numbered 12, after V lost 4 bases and J lost 8 bases. This CDR3 contains 16 residues. The CDR3 DNA follows: TGTGCCAGTAGTACGTCGGTTACAGGGGGCAGGGAGCCCCAGCATTTT. Translation gives CASSTSVTGGREPQHF.

CDR3 DNA: TGCAGCCTTAGCTATGGCGAAAAACTGTTTTTT. Encoded protein: CSLSYGEKLFF. This chain joins TRBV29-1 and TRBJ1-4; no clear D gene. The germline CDR1 and CDR2 sequences are SQVTM and ANQGSEA. V lost 8 bases to trimming and J lost 8 bases, with 12 bases between them. The CDR3 totals 11 residues.

The CDR3 region has the DNA TGCAGCGTTGAAGATCCGGGACAGGTAAACTATGGCTACACCTTC. Protein: CSVEDPGQVNYGYTF. The rearrangement links TRBV29-1 to TRBJ1-2; 8 bases are a match to TRBD1. Germline trimming cut 0 bases from V and 2 bases from J; bases unmatched to any gene: 5. CDR1 SQVTM and CDR2 ANQGSEA come from the germline V gene. The CDR3 loop spans 15 amino acids.

This clone has only a few counts. The chain carries TRBV5-1 and TRBJ2-1; D remains ambiguous. The CDR3 runs to 11 residues. V lost 7 bases, J lost 6 bases, and 8 bases lay in between. The germline V gene has CDR1 SGHRS and CDR2 YFSETQ. Here the CDR3 DNA reads TGCGCCAGCCGGGTACTCAATGAGCAGTTCTTC. Its protein product is CASRVLNEQFF.

V and J are TRBV5-1 and TRBJ2-1; TRBD2 matches at 7 bases. CDR1 is SGHRS and CDR2 is YFSETQ in the germline V gene. V shed 3 bases and J 8 bases; nucleotides not matched to a gene: 2. This CDR3 comprises 12 residues. As DNA, the CDR3 is TGCGCCAGCAGCTCGACTAGCCATGAGCAGTTCTTC. It translates to CASSSTSHEQFF.

The J gene is TRBJ2-1, the V gene TRBV7-9, with 7 bases fitting TRBD1. After removal of 2 bases from V and 6 bases from J, the junction contained 7 bases not matched to a gene. Germline V gives CDR1 SEHNR, CDR2 FQNEAQ (reference sequence). CDR3 length: 15 amino acids. Written as DNA, the CDR3 is TGTGCCAGCAGCTTACAAGGACAGGAGACCAATGAGCAGTTCTTC. It translates to CASSLQGQETNEQFF.

The chain recombines TRBV27 with TRBJ1-3; 7 nucleotides agree with TRBD1. Germline V gene sequence: CDR1 MNHEY, CDR2 SMNVEV (reference sequence). V trimming: 6 bases; J trimming: 0 bases; junction bases outside the gene matches: 8. The CDR3 spans 16 residues. The CDR3 DNA reads TGTGCCAGCAGCAGGGGGTCGGGTTTCTCTGGAAACACCATATATTTT. This sequence encodes CASSRGSGFSGNTIYF.

This chain joins TRBV7-9 and TRBJ1-1; D is ambiguous. The CDR3 loop spans 12 amino acids. Germline assignment: CDR1 SEHNR and CDR2 FQNEAQ (reference sequence). V dropped 10 bases and J dropped 3 bases, with 12 bases sitting between them. This CDR3 reads CATYSYYTEAFF. The CDR3, as DNA: TGTGCCACATACAGTTATTACACTGAAGCTTTCTTT.

The chain couples TRBV7-9 to TRBJ2-7, with 8 bases that match TRBD2. CDR3 length: 14 amino acids. Germline V lookup: CDR1 SEHNR, CDR2 FQNEAQ (reference sequence). J lost 2 bases, V lost 5 bases, and 5 bases had no gene match. The CDR3, as DNA: TGTGCCAGCAGCACCCGGGGGGGGACCTACGAGCAGTACTTC. This codes for CASSTRGGTYEQYF.